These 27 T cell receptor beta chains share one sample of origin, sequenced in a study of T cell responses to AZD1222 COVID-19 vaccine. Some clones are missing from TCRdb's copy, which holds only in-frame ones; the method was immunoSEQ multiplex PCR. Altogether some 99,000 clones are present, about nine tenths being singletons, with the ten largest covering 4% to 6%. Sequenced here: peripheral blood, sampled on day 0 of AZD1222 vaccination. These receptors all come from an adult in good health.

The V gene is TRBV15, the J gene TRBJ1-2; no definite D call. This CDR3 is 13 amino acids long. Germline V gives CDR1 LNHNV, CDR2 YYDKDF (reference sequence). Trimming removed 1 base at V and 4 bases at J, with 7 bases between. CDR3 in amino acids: CATSRGGGYGYTF. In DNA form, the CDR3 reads TGTGCCACCAGCAGAGGAGGAGGCTATGGCTACACCTTC.

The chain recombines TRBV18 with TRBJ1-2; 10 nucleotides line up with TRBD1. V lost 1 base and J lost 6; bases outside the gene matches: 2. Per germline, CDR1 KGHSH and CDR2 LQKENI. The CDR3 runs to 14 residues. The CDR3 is CASSPRDRGDGYTF. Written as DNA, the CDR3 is TGTGCCAGCTCACCACGGGACAGGGGAGATGGCTACACCTTC. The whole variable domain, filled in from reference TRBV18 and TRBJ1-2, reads NAGVMQNPRHLVRRRGQEARLRCSPMKGHSHVYWYRQLPEEGLKFMVYLQKENIIDESGMPKERFSAEFPKEGPSILRIQQVVRGDSAAYFCASSPRDRGDGYTFGSGTRLTVV.

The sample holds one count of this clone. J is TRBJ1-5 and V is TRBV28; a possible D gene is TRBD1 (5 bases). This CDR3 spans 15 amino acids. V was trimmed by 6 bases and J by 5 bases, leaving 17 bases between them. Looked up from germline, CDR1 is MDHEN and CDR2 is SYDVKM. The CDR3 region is CASSQTRQGYQPQHF. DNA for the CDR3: TGTGCCAGCAGCCAAACCCGGCAGGGTTATCAGCCCCAGCATTTT.

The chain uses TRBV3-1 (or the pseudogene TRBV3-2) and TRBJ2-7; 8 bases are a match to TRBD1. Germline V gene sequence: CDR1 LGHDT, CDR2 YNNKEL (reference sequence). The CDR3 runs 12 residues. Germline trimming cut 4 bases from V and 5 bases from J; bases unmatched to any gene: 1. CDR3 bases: TGTGCCAGCAGCCGGGGACAGGACGAGCAGTACTTC. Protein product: CASSRGQDEQYF.

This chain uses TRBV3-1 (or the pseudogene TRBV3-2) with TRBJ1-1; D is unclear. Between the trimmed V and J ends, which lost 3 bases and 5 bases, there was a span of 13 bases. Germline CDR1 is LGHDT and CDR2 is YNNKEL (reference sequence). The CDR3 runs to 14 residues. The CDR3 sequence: CASSHGRSGTEAFF. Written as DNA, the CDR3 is TGTGCCAGCAGCCATGGACGGTCGGGAACTGAAGCTTTCTTT.

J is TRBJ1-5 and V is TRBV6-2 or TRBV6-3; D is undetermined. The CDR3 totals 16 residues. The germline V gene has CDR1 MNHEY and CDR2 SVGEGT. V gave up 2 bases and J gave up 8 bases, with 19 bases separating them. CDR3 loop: CASSYGVFPGREPQHF. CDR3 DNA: TGTGCCAGCAGTTACGGCGTATTCCCAGGACGGGAGCCCCAGCATTTT.

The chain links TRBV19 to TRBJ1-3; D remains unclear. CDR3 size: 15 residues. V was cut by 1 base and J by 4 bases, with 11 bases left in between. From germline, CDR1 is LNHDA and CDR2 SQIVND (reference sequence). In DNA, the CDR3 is TGTGCCAGTAGTATAGGTAACGCCTTGGGAAACACCATATATTTT. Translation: CASSIGNALGNTIYF.

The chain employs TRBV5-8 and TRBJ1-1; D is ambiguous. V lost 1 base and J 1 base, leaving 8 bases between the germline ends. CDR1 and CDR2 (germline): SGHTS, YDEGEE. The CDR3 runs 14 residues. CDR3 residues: CASSLHTANTEAFF. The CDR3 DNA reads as TGTGCCAGCAGCTTGCATACAGCGAACACTGAAGCTTTCTTT.

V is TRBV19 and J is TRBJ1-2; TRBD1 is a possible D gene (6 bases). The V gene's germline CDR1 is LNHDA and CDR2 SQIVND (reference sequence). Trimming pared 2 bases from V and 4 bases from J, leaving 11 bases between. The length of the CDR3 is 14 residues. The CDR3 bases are TGTGCCAGTAGTATAACCGGGGGCGGCTATGGCTACACCTTC. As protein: CASSITGGGYGYTF.

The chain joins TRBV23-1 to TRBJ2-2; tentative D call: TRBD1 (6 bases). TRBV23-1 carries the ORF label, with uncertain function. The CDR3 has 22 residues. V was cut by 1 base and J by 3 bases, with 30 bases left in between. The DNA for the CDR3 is TGCGCCAGCAGTCAATTTTCTTTACAATCCCCCCATAACAGGGTGGACACCGGGGAGCTGTTTTTT. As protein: CASSQFSLQSPHNRVDTGELFF.

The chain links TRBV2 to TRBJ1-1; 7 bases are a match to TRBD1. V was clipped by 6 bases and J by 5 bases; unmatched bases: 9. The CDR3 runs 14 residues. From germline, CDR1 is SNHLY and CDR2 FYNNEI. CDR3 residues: CASRVRQGGTEAFF. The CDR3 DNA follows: TGTGCCAGCAGAGTGAGACAGGGAGGGACTGAAGCTTTCTTT.

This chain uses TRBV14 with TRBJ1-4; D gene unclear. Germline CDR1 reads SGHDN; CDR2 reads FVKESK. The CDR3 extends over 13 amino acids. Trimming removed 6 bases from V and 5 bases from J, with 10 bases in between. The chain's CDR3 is CASRRTLNEKLFF. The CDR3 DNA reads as TGTGCCAGCAGACGGACCCTGAATGAAAAACTGTTTTTT.

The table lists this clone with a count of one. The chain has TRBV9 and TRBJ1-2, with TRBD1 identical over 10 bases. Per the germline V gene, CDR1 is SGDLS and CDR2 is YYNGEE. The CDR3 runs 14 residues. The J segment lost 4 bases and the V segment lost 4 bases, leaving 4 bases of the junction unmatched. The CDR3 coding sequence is TGTGCCAGCAGCTTAGGGACAGGGGTCTATGGCTACACCTTC. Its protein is CASSLGTGVYGYTF.

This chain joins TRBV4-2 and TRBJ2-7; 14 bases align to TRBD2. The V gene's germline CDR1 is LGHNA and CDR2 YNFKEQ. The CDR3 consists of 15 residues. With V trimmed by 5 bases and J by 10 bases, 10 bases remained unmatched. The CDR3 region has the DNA TGTGCCAGCAGCTTTCGACTAGCGGGGGGGGACCTTCAGTACTTC. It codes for CASSFRLAGGDLQYF.

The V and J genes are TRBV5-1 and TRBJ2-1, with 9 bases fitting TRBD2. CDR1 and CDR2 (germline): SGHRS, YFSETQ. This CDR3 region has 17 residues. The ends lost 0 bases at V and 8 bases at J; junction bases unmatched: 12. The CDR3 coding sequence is TGCGCCAGCAGCTTGGGACTAGCGGACGACCTGGGGGATGAGCAGTTCTTC. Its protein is CASSLGLADDLGDEQFF.

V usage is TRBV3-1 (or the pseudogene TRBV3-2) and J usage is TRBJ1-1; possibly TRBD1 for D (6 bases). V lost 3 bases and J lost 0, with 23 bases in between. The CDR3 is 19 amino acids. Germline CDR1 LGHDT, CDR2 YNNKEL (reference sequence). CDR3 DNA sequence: TGTGCCAGCAGCCAGATCCGGGGGGGCGCGAGATTGGTGAACACTGAAGCTTTCTTT. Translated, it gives CASSQIRGGARLVNTEAFF.

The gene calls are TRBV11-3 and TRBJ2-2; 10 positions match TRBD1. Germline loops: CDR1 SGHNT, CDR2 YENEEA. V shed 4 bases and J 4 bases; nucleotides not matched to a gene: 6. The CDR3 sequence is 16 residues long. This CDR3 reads CASSSAGTGATGELFF. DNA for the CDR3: TGTGCCAGCAGCTCCGCCGGGACAGGGGCCACCGGGGAGCTGTTTTTT.

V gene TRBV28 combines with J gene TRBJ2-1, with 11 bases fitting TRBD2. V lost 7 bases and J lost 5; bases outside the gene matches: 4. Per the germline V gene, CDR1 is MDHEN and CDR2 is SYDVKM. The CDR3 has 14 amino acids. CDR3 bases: TGTGCCAGCACCGGGGGACTAGCGGACAATGAGCAGTTCTTC. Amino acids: CASTGGLADNEQFF.

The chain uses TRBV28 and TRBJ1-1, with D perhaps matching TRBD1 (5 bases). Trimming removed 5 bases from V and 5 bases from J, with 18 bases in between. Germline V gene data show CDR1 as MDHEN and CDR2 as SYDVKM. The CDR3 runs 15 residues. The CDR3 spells CASSPIGQGTTEAFF. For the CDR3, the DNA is TGTGCCAGCAGTCCGATCGGGCAGGGTACGACTGAAGCTTTCTTT.

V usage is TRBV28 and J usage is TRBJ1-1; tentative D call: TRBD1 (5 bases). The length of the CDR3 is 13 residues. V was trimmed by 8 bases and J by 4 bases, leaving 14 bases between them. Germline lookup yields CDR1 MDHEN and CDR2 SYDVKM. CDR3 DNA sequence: TGTGCCAGCCCTAACGACAGCCTCACTGAAGCTTTCTTT. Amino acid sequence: CASPNDSLTEAFF.

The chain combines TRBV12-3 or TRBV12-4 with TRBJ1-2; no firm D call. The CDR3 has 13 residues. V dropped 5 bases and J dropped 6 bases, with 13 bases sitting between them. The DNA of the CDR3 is TGTGCCAGCAGTCCTACGGCGATCAATGGCTACACCTTC. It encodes CASSPTAINGYTF.

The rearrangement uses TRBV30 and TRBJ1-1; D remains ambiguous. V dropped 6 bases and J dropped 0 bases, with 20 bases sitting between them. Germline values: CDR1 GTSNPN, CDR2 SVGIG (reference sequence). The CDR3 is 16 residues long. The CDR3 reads CACTLLLGRMNTEAFF. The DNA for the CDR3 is TGTGCCTGTACCTTGCTTCTGGGTCGGATGAACACTGAAGCTTTCTTT.

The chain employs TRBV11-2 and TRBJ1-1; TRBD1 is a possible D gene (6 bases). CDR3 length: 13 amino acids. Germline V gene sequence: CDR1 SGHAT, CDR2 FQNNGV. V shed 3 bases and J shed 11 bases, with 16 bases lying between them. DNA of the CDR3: TGTGCCAGCAGCTTCAAAGGGGGAACCGACGCTTTCTTT. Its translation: CASSFKGGTDAFF. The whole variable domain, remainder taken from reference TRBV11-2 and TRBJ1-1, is EAGVAQSPRYKIIEKRQSVAFWCNPISGHATLYWYQQILGQGPKLLIQFQNNGVVDDSQLPKDRFSAERLKGVDSTLKIQPAKLEDSAVYLCASSFKGGTDAFFGQGTRLTVV.

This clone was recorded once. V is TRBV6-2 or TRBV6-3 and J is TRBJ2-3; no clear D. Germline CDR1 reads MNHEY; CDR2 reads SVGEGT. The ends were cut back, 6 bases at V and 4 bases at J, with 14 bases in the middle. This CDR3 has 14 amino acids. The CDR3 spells CASSFRTSADTQYF. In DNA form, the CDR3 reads TGTGCCAGCAGCTTTAGGACGAGCGCAGATACGCAGTATTTT.

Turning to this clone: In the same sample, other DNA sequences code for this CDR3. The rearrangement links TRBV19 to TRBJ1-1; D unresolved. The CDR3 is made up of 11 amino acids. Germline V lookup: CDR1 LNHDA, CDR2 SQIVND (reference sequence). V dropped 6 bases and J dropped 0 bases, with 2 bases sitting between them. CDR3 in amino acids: CASRLNTEAFF. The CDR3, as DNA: TGTGCCAGTAGATTGAACACTGAAGCTTTCTTT.

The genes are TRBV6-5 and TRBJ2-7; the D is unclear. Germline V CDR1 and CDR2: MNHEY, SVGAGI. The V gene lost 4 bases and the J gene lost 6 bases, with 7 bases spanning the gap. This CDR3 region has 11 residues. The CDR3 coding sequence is TGTGCCAGCAGTTTGGGGTCCGAGCAGTACTTC. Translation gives CASSLGSEQYF.

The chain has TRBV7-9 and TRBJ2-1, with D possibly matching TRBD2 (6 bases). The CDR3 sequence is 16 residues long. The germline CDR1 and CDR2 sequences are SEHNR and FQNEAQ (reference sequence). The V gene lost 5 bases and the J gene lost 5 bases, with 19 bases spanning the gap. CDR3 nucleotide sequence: TGTGCCAGCAGCGATCGTCCGGGTGCTAGCGACAATGAGCAGTTCTTC. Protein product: CASSDRPGASDNEQFF.